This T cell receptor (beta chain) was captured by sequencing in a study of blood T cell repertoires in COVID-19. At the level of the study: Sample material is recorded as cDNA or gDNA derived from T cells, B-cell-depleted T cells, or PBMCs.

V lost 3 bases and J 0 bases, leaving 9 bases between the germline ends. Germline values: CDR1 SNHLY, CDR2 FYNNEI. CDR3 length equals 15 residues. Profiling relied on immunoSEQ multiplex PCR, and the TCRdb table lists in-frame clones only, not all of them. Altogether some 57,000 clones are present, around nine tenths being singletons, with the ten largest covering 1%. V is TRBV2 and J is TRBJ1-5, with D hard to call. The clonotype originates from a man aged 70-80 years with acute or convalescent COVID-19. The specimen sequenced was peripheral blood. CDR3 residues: CASSETSYSNQPQHF. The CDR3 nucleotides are TGTGCCAGCAGTGAGACATCTTATAGCAATCAGCCCCAGCATTTT.